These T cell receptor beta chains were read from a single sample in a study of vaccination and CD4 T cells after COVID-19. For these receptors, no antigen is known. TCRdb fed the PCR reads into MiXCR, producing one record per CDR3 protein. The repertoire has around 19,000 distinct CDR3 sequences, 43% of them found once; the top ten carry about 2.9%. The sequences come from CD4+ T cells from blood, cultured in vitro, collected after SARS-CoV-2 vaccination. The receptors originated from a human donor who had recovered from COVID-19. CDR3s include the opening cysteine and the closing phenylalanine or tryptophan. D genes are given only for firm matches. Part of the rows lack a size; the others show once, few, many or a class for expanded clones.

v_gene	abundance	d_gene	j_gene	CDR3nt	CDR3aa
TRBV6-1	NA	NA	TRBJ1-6	TGTGCCAGCAAAGTGGACAGCTGGGGCGATTCACCCCTCCACTTT	CASKVDSWGDSPLHF
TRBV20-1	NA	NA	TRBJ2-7	TGCAGTGCTAGAGAGGACTCCTACGAGCAGTACTTC	CSAREDSYEQYF
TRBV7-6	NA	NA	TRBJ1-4	TGTGCCAGCAGCTCCCCGGGAGAAAAACTGTTTTTT	CASSSPGEKLFF
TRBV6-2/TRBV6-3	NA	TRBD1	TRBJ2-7	TGTGCCAGCCTCTCCAGAGCTAGGGACAGGCACTACGAGCAGTACTTC	CASLSRARDRHYEQYF
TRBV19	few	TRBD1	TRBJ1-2	TGTGCCAGTAGTCCTAAGGACAGGGTCGGCTATGGCTACACCTTC	CASSPKDRVGYGYTF
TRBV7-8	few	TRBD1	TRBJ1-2	TGTGCCAGCAGCTCCGATCAGACAGGGGCCTCCTTC	CASSSDQTGASF
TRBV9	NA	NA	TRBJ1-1	TGTGCCAGCAGCGAGCGGACAAGGAACACTGAAGCTTTCTTT	CASSERTRNTEAFF
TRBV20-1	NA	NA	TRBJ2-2	TGCAGTGCTAGAGATAGCACAGGTAACGCCGGGGAGCTGTTTTTT	CSARDSTGNAGELFF
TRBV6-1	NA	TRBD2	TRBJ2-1	TGTGCCAGCGGAAGACTAGCGGGAGGGAGAGACAATGAGCAGTTCTTC	CASGRLAGGRDNEQFF
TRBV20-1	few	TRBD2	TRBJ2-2	TGCAGTGCTACAGCGGGGGGTTCGGTCGGGGAGCTGTTTTTT	CSATAGGSVGELFF
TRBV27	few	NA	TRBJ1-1	TGTGCCAGCAGTTCGACCGGGACGCCTAAGAACACTGAAGCTTTCTTT	CASSSTGTPKNTEAFF
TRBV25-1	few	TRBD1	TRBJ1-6	TGTGCCAGCAGTTTGACAGGGGGCCGTTCACCCCTCCACTTT	CASSLTGGRSPLHF
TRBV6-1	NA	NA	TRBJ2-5	TGTGCCAGCAGTGGGCCAAGTGCCGGGGAGAGGACCCAGTACTTC	CASSGPSAGERTQYF
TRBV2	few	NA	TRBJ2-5	TGTGCCAGCAGGGACGAAGAGACCCAGTACTTC	CASRDEETQYF
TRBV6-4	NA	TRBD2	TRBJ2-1	TGTGCCAGCAGTGACTCGACTAGCGGGAGCAATGAGCAGTTCTTC	CASSDSTSGSNEQFF
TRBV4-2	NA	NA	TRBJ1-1	TGTGCCAGCAGCCAAGCAGCGAACACTGAAGCTTTCTTT	CASSQAANTEAFF
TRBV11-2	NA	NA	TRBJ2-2	TGTGCCAGCAGCCCTATATTGAATACGGCCCGGAGGACCGGGGAGCTGTTTTTT	CASSPILNTARRTGELFF
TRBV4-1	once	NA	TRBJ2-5	TGCGCCAGCAGCCAATCCAGCGGACAAGAGACCCAGTACTTC	CASSQSSGQETQYF
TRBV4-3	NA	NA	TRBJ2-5	TGCGCCAGCAGCCAAGATACCTCACGGGAGACCCAGTACTTC	CASSQDTSRETQYF
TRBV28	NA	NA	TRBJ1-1	TGTGCCAGCGCCCCCCTTGGGGGAAGCGCGTTACCCGGAACTGAAGCTTTCTTT	CASAPLGGSALPGTEAFF
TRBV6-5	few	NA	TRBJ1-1	TGTGCCAGCAGTTACTGGTCGACAGGCACTGAAGCTTTCTTT	CASSYWSTGTEAFF
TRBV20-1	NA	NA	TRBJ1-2	TGCAGTGCTAGAGATACAGGTCGGGCCTATGGCTACACCTTC	CSARDTGRAYGYTF
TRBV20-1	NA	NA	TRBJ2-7	TGCAGTGCTAGAGTGGGGGGCCTGAGGGAGCAGTACTTC	CSARVGGLREQYF
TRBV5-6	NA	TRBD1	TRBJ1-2	TGTGCCAGCAGCAGCGACAGGGGGCGCTCCTATGGCTACACCTTC	CASSSDRGRSYGYTF
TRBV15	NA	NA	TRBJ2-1	TGTGCCACCAGCAGGGTTCTAGTGGTGGGTTCTCATGAGCAGTTCTTC	CATSRVLVVGSHEQFF
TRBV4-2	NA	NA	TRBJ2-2	TGTGCCAGCAGCCAGGGGGGACCTCCGCCGAGGGAGCTGTTTTTT	CASSQGGPPPRELFF
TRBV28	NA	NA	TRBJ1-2	TGTGCCAGCAGTTTAGAGGGTCGTGGGGGGGATGGCTACACCTTC	CASSLEGRGGDGYTF